Shown below are 7 T cell receptor beta chains from a single sample sequenced in a study of cytomegalovirus exposure and HLA in healthy donors. The PCR had 60 Vbeta and 13 Jbeta primers. Profiled with immunoSEQ multiplex PCR; TCRdb holds only in-frame clones, not every one. Of about 150,000 clones in the sample, approximately 84% were seen once. Sequencing was carried out using PBMCs. Source of these receptors: a man in his fifties in good health and CMV-seropositive.

V usage is TRBV7-8 and J usage is TRBJ2-1, with 7 nucleotides matching TRBD1. J gave up 15 bases and V 2 bases, and 4 bases lay outside the gene matches. This CDR3 contains 11 residues. Per germline, CDR1 SGHVS and CDR2 FQNEAQ. The CDR3 DNA reads TGTGCCAGCAGCTTACTAGGGGGCACGTTCTTC. This sequence encodes CASSLLGGTFF.

This clone was found once. The CDR3 sequence is CASSRDRGRGDYGYTF. The CDR3 region has the DNA TGTGCCAGCAGCCGGGACAGGGGGCGAGGGGACTATGGCTACACCTTC. The chain recombines TRBV2 with TRBJ1-2; 12 bases agree with TRBD1. V lost 6 bases to trimming and J lost 3 bases; unmatched junction nucleotides: 8. The V gene's germline CDR1 is SNHLY and CDR2 FYNNEI. This CDR3 spans 16 amino acids. Full variable domain (missing parts from reference TRBV2 and TRBJ1-2): EPEVTQTPSHQVTQMGQEVILRCVPISNHLYFYWYRQILGQKVEFLVSFYNNEISEKSEIFDDQFSVERPDGSNFTLKIRSTKLEDSAMYFCASSRDRGRGDYGYTFGSGTRLTVV.

The V and J genes are TRBV18 and TRBJ1-2; the D is unclear. V lost 2 bases and J 8 bases, leaving 9 bases between the germline ends. Per the germline V gene, CDR1 is KGHSH and CDR2 is LQKENI. The CDR3 covers 12 residues. In nucleotides, the CDR3 is TGTGCCAGCTCACCAGGAGGAAGGGGCTACACCTTC. Protein product: CASSPGGRGYTF.

The CDR3 reads CASKGLAWAGELFF. CDR3 DNA: TGTGCCAGCAAGGGACTAGCGTGGGCCGGGGAGCTGTTTTTT. The chain uses TRBV2 and TRBJ2-2, with 10 nucleotides matching TRBD2. CDR1 is SNHLY, CDR2 FYNNEI, per germline. J was trimmed by 6 bases and V by 7 bases; bases with no gene match: 5. The CDR3 has 14 residues.

This CDR3 is CAWHPGQGRGTEAFF. CDR3 in DNA: TGTGCCTGGCACCCCGGTCAGGGCAGGGGGACTGAAGCTTTCTTT. The chain links TRBV30 to TRBJ1-1; the match to TRBD1 covers 7 bases. Trimming took 5 bases from V and 5 from J; bases not matched to a gene: 14. The CDR3 covers 15 residues. Germline V gene lookup returns CDR1 GTSNPN and CDR2 SVGIG (reference sequence).

This chain connects TRBV14 to TRBJ2-1; D possibly corresponds to TRBD2 (6 bases). Germline-derived CDR1 and CDR2 are SGHDN and FVKESK. The length of the CDR3 is 13 residues. Trimming stripped 1 base from V and 10 bases from J, with 11 bases between. As DNA, the CDR3 is TGTGCCAGCAGCCAAGGGAGGGGAGCCGAGCAGTTCTTC. As protein: CASSQGRGAEQFF.

There are a few counts of this clone. The chain joins TRBV30 to TRBJ1-4, with 7 bases fitting TRBD1. V lost 0 bases and J lost 8; bases outside the gene matches: 6. Germline values: CDR1 GTSNPN, CDR2 SVGIG (reference sequence). The CDR3 loop spans 14 amino acids. CDR3 region: CAWSVRVQGEKLFF. CDR3 nucleotide sequence: TGTGCCTGGAGTGTAAGGGTACAGGGGGAAAAACTGTTTTTT. Complete variable domain (other parts from reference TRBV30 and TRBJ1-4): SQTIHQWPATLVQPVGSPLSLECTVEGTSNPNLYWYRQAAGRGLQLLFYSVGIGQISSEVPQNLSASRPQDRQFILSSKKLLLSDSGFYLCAWSVRVQGEKLFFGSGTQLSVL.